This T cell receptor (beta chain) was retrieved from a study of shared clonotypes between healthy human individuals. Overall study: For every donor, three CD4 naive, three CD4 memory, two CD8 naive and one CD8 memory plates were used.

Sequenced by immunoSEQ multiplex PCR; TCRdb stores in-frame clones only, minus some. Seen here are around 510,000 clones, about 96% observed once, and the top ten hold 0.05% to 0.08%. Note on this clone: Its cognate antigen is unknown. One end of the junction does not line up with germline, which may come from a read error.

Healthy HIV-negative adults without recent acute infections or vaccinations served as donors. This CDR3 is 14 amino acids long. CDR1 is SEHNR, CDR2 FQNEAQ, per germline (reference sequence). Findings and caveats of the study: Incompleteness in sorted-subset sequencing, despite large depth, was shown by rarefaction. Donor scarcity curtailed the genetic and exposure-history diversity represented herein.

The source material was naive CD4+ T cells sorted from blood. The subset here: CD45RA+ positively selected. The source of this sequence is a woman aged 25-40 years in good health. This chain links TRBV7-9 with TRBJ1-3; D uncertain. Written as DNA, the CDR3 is TGTGCCAGCAGTTTAGCGGGTACTGGAAACACCATATATTTT. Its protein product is CASSLAGTGNTIYF.